This T cell receptor (beta chain) emerged from a study of blood T cell repertoires in COVID-19 (TCRdb year 2020). Looking at the study overall: Samples covering the acute and convalescent phases of COVID-19 were provided by collaborators in the United States, Italy and Spain. Nearly every sample came with metadata listing a de-identified subject ID, COVID-19 status, age in years and sex. The dataset comprised deeply sampled blood TCRbeta repertoires from subjects exposed to, actively infected with, or recovered from COVID-19. Where HLA class I and class II types were available, the types were taken from metadata supplied by the sample provider, not from assay-based typing. The material from the prospective study consisted of cDNA or gDNA derived from T cells, B-cell-depleted T cells, or PBMCs. The samples were drawn from the first 160 participants of the ongoing ImmuneRACE study and from about 1,200 subjects provided by 6 global collaborators. The repertoires were made available in a free public database intended to serve as a resource for research on the immune response to SARS-CoV-2. Points the paper makes about the study in general: Clinical and demographic metadata were provided uncurated, with the amount varying by source and participant.

TCRbeta CDR3 regions were amplified from genomic DNA using the immunoSEQ Assay, a bias-controlled multiplex PCR. The authors' analysis ran thus. Nucleated cell counts per sample were estimated from amplification of reference gene primers within the assay. Sequence reads were collapsed and filtered to measure the absolute abundance of every unique TCRbeta CDR3 rearrangement. For each sample, productive Simpson clonality was calculated as the square root of Simpson's diversity index across productive rearrangements. TCRdb holds this immuneACCESS table with in-frame rearrangements only. Some clones are missing; in checked studies, unresolved V genes explain under half, and the rest has no known cause. V, J and clone size reflect that table, while D and trimming were determined from the DNA. Within this sample are around 15,000 clones, with roughly nine tenths of them counted one time only. Around 3.3% of the sample is held by the ten biggest clonotypes.

Whole blood was collected in K2EDTA tubes by collaborating institutions according to the institutions' own protocols. For TCRbeta analysis, collaborators shipped samples as frozen whole blood, isolated PBMCs, or DNA extracted from either of those sample types. Worth noting for this clone: The clone's antigen remains unknown. No quality values exist for individual bases; no much larger clone is one base distant.

Sequencing input: peripheral blood. The sequence derives from a human donor in a cohort sampled during active COVID-19.

The DNA sequence follows: TGTGCCAGCAGCCACAGGGGCCTGAACACTGAAGCTTTCTTT. It translates to CASSHRGLNTEAFF. The sequence links TRBV14 to TRBJ1-1; TRBD1 could be the D gene, as 6 bases match. Via the germline V gene, CDR1 is SGHDN and CDR2 FVKESK. Including cysteine and phenylalanine, the CDR3 has 14 amino acids. CDR3 DNA only is kept here, 42 bases in frame from base 1. Cut back by 3 bases and 0 bases, the V and J ends lie 8 bases apart.